The rows below give T cell receptor beta chains drawn from one sample of a study of Ad26.COV2.S vaccination and SARS-CoV-2 variants. Some clones are missing from TCRdb's copy, which holds only in-frame ones; the method was immunoSEQ multiplex PCR. Of approximately 410,000 clones listed, about 92% are singletons. The sample in question was peripheral blood, obtained in a trial of Ad26.COV2.S vaccine versus placebo. These TCRs come from a person between 18 and 59 years old who received the Ad26.COV2.S COVID-19 vaccine or a placebo. Each CDR3 is given with its conserved first and last residue. Each record gives: V gene, CDR3 length, D gene, J gene, clone size, CDR3 DNA, CDR3 protein. The D gene is left open where the match is weak. Not all rows give a size; the values are once, few, many and, for expanded clones, a class.

TRBV3-1/TRBV3-2,15,-,TRBJ2-6,once,TGTGCCAGCAGCCTGGGTGTCTCTGGGGCCAACGTCCTGACTTTC,CASSLGVSGANVLTF
TRBV27,14,-,TRBJ2-4,-,TGTGCCAGCAGTTCCAGGGGAGCCAAAAACATTCAGTACTTC,CASSSRGAKNIQYF
TRBV6-2/TRBV6-3,16,-,TRBJ2-1,-,TGTGCCAGCAGTTACTTTGGGCTAGCCTTCTACAATGAGCAGTTCTTC,CASSYFGLAFYNEQFF
TRBV11-2,14,-,TRBJ1-2,-,TGTGCCAGCAGCTTAGTCCCATCAGGGTACGGCTACACCTTC,CASSLVPSGYGYTF
TRBV5-3,14,-,TRBJ1-6,-,TGTGCCAGAAGCTTGGGAGGGTGGCCAAAAACCCTCCACTTT,CARSLGGWPKTLHF
TRBV29-1,13,-,TRBJ1-2,-,TGCAGCGTTGAACGTTTCCAGAGCTATGGCTACACCTTC,CSVERFQSYGYTF
TRBV11-3,16,TRBD1,TRBJ2-6,-,TGTGCCAGCAGCAAAGGACAGGGTTCCGGGGCCAACGTCCTGACTTTC,CASSKGQGSGANVLTF
TRBV7-8,16,-,TRBJ1-3,-,TGTGCCAGCAGCGAATCCGGCCGAGGACCAAGGGCCACCATATATTTT,CASSESGRGPRATIYF
TRBV5-1,12,-,TRBJ1-2,once,TGCGCCAGCAGCTCGGACGGCTATGGCTACACCTTC,CASSSDGYGYTF
TRBV6-5,13,-,TRBJ1-1,few,TGTGCCAGCAGTTACTCAGTGAACACTGAAGCTTTCTTT,CASSYSVNTEAFF
TRBV2,16,TRBD1,TRBJ2-1,-,TGTGCCAGCAGGGACAGGCACAGAAGCTCCTACAATGAGCAGTTCTTC,CASRDRHRSSYNEQFF
TRBV15,15,-,TRBJ2-7,-,TGTGCCACCAGCAGAGAGATTCAGGGGCAGGCCGAGCAGTACTTC,CATSREIQGQAEQYF
TRBV14,13,-,TRBJ2-7,-,TGTGCCAGCAGTCGGCAGGGCTTGGGGGTTATCCACTTC,CASSRQGLGVIHF
TRBV6-5,13,-,TRBJ1-1,-,TGTGCCAGCAGACCGGTGGGGAGGACTGAAGCTTTCTTT,CASRPVGRTEAFF
TRBV18,14,-,TRBJ1-4,-,TGTGCCAGCTCACCAAGCCAGGGTTTTGAAAAACTGTTTTTT,CASSPSQGFEKLFF
TRBV30,13,-,TRBJ1-2,-,TGTGCCTGGAGCGAGAGGCCTTGGTATGGCTACACCTTC,CAWSERPWYGYTF
TRBV30,12,-,TRBJ2-7,-,TGTGCCTGGAGTGTAGAGTTCTACGAGCAGTACTTC,CAWSVEFYEQYF
TRBV12-3/TRBV12-4,13,TRBD2,TRBJ2-1,-,TGTGCCAGCAGTACTAGCGGGTACAATGAGCAGTTCTTC,CASSTSGYNEQFF
TRBV5-6,12,-,TRBJ1-1,-,TGTGCCAGCAGCTCGGGCCTCACTGAAGCTTTCTTT,CASSSGLTEAFF
TRBV4-3,18,TRBD2,TRBJ2-3,-,TGCGCCAGCAGCCAAGAAGGCCCTCGCGGGGGGGTCACAGATACGCAGTATTTT,CASSQEGPRGGVTDTQYF
TRBV11-2,13,TRBD1,TRBJ1-1,once,TGTGCCAGCAGCTCCGGGACAGGGCGTGAAGCTTTCTTT,CASSSGTGREAFF
TRBV11-2,17,-,TRBJ2-3,-,TGTGCCAGCAGCTTAGATATAGTAGGGACGTACACAGATACGCAGTATTTT,CASSLDIVGTYTDTQYF
TRBV6-6,13,TRBD1,TRBJ1-1,-,TGTGCCAGCAGTAGCCAACAGGGGGCGAGGGCTTTCTTT,CASSSQQGARAFF
TRBV18,16,-,TRBJ2-5,-,TGTGCCAGCTCACCACCGCAAATCAGACTAGAAGAGACCCAGTACTTC,CASSPPQIRLEETQYF
TRBV19,14,TRBD1,TRBJ1-5,-,TGTGCCAGTACTCCTCTGGGGACAGGGAGACCCCAGCATTTT,CASTPLGTGRPQHF